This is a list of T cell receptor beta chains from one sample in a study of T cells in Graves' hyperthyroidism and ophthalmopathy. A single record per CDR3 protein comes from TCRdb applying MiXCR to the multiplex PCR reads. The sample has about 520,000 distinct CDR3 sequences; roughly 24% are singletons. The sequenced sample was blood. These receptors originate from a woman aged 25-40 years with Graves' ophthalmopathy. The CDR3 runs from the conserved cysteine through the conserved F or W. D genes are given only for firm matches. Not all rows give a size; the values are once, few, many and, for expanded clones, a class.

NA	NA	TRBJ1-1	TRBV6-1	TGTGCCAGCATTGCCCTGGTGCAGACGAACACTGAAGCTTTCTTT	CASIALVQTNTEAFF
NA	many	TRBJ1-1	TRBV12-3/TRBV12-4	TGTGCCAGCAGTTCCAAGAACACTGAAGCTTTCTTT	CASSSKNTEAFF
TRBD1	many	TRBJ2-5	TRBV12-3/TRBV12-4	TGTGCCAGCAAGATACAGGGGGCCCAAGAGACCCAGTACTTC	CASKIQGAQETQYF
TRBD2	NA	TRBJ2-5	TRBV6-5	TGTGCCAGCAGTTACTCTTCGGCTAGCGGGGGGGCGTTTGGGACCCAGTACTTC	CASSYSSASGGAFGTQYF
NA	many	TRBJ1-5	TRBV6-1	TGTGCCAGCACCCCAGAGGACAGCCTCAATCAGCCCCAGCATTTT	CASTPEDSLNQPQHF
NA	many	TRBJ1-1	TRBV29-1	TGCAGCGTTGCCAGTCTGAACACTGAAGCTTTCTTT	CSVASLNTEAFF
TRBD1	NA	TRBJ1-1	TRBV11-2	TGTGCCAGCGGGGAGGGGGCGAGCACTGAAGCTTTCTTT	CASGEGASTEAFF
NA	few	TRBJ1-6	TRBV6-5	TGTGCCAGCAGTTCAGGGGTTCTCGATTCACCCCTCCACTTT	CASSSGVLDSPLHF
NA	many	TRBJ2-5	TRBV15	TGTGCCACCAGCAGAGATTTGGGCAGACGGGAGACCCAGTACTTC	CATSRDLGRRETQYF
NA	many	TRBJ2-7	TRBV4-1	TGCGCCAGCAGCCAAGAACCCAGGATGGCCTACGAGCAGTACTTC	CASSQEPRMAYEQYF
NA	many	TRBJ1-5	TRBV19	TGTGCCAGTAGTTGGAGCCCCTCCGGTCAGCCCCAGCATTTT	CASSWSPSGQPQHF
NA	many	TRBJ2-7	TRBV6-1	TGTGCCAGCTCTTCGTTCCGACAGGATAGTTACGAGCAGTACTTC	CASSSFRQDSYEQYF
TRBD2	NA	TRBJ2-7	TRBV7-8	TGTGCCAGCAGCTTAGGGACTAGCAGCGACGAGCAGTACTTC	CASSLGTSSDEQYF
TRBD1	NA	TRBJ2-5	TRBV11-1	TGTGCCAGCAAATTGGGACAGGGGGCTACACCATCGTACCAAGAGACCCAGTACTTC	CASKLGQGATPSYQETQYF
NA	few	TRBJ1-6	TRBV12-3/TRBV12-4	TGTGCCAGCAGTCCCACAGGGTCCTGGTCACCCCTCCACTTT	CASSPTGSWSPLHF
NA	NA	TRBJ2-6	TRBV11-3	TGTGCCAGCAGCGAAGGGACTGGGGCCAACGTCCTGACTTTC	CASSEGTGANVLTF
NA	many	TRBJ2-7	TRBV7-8	TGTGCCAGCAGCTTTGATACAGCCTACGAGCAGTACTTC	CASSFDTAYEQYF
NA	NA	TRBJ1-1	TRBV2	TGTGCCAGCACTCCAAGGGCAGGGAGGACTGAAGCTTTCTTT	CASTPRAGRTEAFF
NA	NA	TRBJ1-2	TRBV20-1	TGCAGTGCTAGCCTCAGACAGGAACATGGCTACACCTTC	CSASLRQEHGYTF
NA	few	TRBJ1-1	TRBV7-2	TGTGCCAGCAGACCCGGGACAAAGAACACTGAAGCTTTCTTT	CASRPGTKNTEAFF
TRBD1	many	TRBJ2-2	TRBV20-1	TGCAGTGCAAGGACAGGGGGCATCGGGGAGCTGTTTTTT	CSARTGGIGELFF
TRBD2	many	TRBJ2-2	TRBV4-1	TGCGCCAGCAGGTTCGGGGGCGGGGGGACCGGGGAGCTGTTTTTT	CASRFGGGGTGELFF
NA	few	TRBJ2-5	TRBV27	TGTGCCAGCAGTTCCCCGGACAGCCAAGAGACCCAGTACTTC	CASSSPDSQETQYF
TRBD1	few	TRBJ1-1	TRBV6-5	TGTGCCAGCAGTTATACCGGACAGGTGATCACTGAAGCTTTCTTT	CASSYTGQVITEAFF
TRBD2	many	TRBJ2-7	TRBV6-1	TGTGCCAGCAGCTCAATAACTAGCGGGGGGGCCGGCGAGCAGTACTTC	CASSSITSGGAGEQYF
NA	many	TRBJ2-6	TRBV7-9	TGTGCCAGCTTCGATTCAGGCTCTGGGGCCAACGTCCTGACTTTC	CASFDSGSGANVLTF
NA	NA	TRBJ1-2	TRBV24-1	TGTGCCACCAGTGATTCTACGGGGGCTCGGGGCTACACCTTC	CATSDSTGARGYTF
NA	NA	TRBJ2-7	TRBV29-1	TGCAGCGTTGAAGATCAGACTCGCGAGCAGTACTTC	CSVEDQTREQYF